This T cell receptor (beta chain) was observed in a study of blood T cell repertoires in COVID-19. Study information: Researchers got acute and convalescent COVID-19 samples from the United States, Italy and Spain. The cDNA or gDNA used as material had been derived from T cells, B-cell-depleted T cells, or PBMCs.

In the original analysis: Reference gene primer amplification gave nucleated cell count estimates. The table came from immunoSEQ multiplex PCR; TCRdb's copy has only in-frame clones and leaves some out. That table supplies the V and J calls and clone size; D and trimming were determined from the DNA. The data contain some 60,000 clones, roughly 93% of them singletons. This TCR was sampled from a human donor in a cohort sampled during active COVID-19. The sequencing input was peripheral blood.

The CDR3 DNA follows: TGTGCCAGCAGCGGGACTAGCGGAGGGAATGAGCAGTTCTTC. This sequence encodes CASSGTSGGNEQFF. The J gene is TRBJ2-1, the V gene TRBV5-4, with 11 bases lining up with TRBD2. This CDR3 has 14 amino acids. Trimming removed 4 bases from V and 7 bases from J; junction bases left unmatched: 4. The germline V gene has CDR1 SGHNT and CDR2 YYREEE (reference sequence).